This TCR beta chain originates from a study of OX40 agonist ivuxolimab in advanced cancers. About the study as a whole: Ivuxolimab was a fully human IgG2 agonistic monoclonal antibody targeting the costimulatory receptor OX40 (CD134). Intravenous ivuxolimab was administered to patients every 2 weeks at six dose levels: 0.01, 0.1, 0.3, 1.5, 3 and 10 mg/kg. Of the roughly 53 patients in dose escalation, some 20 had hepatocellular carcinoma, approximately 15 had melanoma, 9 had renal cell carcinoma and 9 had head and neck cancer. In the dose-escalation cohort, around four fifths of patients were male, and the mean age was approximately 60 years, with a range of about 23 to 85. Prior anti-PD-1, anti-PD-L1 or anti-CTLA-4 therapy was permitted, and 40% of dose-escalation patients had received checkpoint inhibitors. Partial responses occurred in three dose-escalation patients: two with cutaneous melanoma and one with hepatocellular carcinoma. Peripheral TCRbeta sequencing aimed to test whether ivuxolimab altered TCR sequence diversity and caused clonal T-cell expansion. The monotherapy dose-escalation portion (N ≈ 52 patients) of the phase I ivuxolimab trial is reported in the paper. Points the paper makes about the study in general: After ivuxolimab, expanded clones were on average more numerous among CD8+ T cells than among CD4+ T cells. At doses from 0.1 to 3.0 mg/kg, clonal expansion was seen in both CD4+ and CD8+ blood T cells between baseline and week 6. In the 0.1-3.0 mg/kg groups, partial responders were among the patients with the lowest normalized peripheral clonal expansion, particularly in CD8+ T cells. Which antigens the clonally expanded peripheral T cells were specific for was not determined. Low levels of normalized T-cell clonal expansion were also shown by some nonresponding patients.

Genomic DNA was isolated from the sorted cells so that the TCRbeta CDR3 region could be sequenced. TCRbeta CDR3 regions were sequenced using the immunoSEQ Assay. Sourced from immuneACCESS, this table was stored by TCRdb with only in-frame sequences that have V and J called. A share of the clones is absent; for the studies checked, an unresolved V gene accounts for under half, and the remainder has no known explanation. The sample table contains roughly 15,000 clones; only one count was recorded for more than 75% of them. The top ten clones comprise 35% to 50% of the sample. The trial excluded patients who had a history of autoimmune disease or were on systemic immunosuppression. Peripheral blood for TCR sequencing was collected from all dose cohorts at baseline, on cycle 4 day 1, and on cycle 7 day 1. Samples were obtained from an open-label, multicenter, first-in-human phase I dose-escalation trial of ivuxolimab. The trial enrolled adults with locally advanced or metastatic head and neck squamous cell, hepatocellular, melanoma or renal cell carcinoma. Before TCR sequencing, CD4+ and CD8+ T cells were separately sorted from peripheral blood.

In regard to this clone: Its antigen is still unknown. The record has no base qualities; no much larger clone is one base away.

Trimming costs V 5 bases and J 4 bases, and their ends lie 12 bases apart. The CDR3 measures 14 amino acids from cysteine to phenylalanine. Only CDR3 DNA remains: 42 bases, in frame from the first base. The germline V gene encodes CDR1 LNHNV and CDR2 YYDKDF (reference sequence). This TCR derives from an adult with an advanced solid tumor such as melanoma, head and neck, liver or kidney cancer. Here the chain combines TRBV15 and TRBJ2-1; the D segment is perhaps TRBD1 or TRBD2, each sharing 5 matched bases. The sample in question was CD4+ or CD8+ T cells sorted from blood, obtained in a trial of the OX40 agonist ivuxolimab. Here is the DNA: TGTGCCACCAGCCTCAGAGGGGAGTACAATGAGCAGTTCTTC. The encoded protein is CATSLRGEYNEQFF.